This T cell receptor (beta chain) was found in a study of glioma-infiltrating T cells after dendritic cell vaccination. Study-wide findings and caveats: TCR clonality showed no direct relationship with survival.

No glioblastoma patient carried an isocitrate dehydrogenase mutation. Comment on this clone: As yet, its antigen is unknown.

The primer mix had 60 V beta and 13 J beta primers. Sequencing was performed with immunoSEQ multiplex PCR; in TCRdb, only in-frame clones are kept and a portion is missing. The sample contains about 92,000 clones, approximately 84% of which appear only once. V was pared by 4 bases and J by 2 bases, with 13 bases between. The germline CDR1 and CDR2 sequences are SGHRS and YFSETQ. This CDR3 contains 14 residues. The specimen was blood, collected before dendritic cell vaccination. The receptor comes from a human donor with glioblastoma. The chain is built from TRBV5-1 and TRBJ2-7, with D possibly being TRBD2 (5 bases). The CDR3 reads CASSLRATAYEQYF. CDR3 sequence (DNA): TGCGCCAGCAGCCTGCGGGCTACTGCCTACGAGCAGTACTTC.